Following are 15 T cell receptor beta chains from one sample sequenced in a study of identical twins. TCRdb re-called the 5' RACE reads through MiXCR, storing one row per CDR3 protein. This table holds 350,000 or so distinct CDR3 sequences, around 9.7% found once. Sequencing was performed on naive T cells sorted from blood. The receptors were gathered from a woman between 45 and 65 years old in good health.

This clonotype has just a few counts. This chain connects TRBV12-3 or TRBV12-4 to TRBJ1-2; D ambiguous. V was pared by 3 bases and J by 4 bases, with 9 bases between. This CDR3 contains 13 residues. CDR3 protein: CASSFGSVYGYTF. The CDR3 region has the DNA TGTGCCAGCAGTTTTGGCAGTGTCTATGGCTACACCTTC.

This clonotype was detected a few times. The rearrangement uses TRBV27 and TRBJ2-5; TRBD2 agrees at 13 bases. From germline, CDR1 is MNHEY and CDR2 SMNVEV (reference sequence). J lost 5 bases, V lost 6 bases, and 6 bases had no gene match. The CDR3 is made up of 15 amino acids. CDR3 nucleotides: TGTGCCAGCAGCGGACTAGCGGGAGAGTGGGAGACCCAGTACTTC. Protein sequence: CASSGLAGEWETQYF.

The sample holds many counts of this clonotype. CDR3 sequence: CATSRVPGDRVYGYTF. CDR3 bases: TGTGCCACCAGCAGAGTCCCCGGCGACAGGGTTTATGGCTACACCTTC. The rearrangement joins TRBV15 to TRBJ1-2, with 7 nucleotides matching TRBD1. The V and J ends lost 1 base and 5 bases, in that order; junction bases with no gene match: 10. This CDR3 is 16 amino acids long. CDR1 and CDR2 from the germline V gene are LNHNV and YYDKDF (reference sequence).

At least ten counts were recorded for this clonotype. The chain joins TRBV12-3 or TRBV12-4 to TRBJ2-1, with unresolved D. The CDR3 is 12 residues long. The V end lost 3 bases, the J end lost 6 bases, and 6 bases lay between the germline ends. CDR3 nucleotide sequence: TGTGCCAGCAGTTTTTGGGGCAATGAGCAGTTCTTC. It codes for CASSFWGNEQFF.

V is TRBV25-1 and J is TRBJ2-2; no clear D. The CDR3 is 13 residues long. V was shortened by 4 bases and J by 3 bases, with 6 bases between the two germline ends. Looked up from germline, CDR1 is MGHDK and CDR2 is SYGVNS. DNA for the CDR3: TGTGCCAGCAGTGCCGTATACACCGGGGAGCTGTTTTTT. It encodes CASSAVYTGELFF.

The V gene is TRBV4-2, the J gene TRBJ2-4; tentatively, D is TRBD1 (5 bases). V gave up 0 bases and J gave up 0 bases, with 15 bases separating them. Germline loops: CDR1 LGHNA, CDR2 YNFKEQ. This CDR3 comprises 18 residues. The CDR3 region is CASSQDKGAPGAKNIQYF. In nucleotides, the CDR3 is TGTGCCAGCAGCCAAGATAAAGGGGCGCCGGGAGCCAAAAACATTCAGTACTTC.

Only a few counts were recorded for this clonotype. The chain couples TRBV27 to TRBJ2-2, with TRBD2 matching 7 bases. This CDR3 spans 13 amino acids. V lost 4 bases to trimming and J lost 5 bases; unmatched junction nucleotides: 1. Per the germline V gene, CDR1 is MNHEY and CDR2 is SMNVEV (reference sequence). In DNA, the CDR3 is TGTGCCAGCAGTTGGGGGGGGACCGGGGAGCTGTTTTTT. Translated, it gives CASSWGGTGELFF.

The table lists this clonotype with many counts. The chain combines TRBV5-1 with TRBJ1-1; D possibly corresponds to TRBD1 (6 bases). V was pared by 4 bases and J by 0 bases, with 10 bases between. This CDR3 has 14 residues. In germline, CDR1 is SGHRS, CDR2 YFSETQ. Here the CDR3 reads CASSRGRVNTEAFF. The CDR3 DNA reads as TGCGCCAGCAGCAGGGGGAGGGTGAACACTGAAGCTTTCTTT. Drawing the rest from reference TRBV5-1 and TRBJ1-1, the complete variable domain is KAGVTQTPRYLIKTRGQQVTLSCSPISGHRSVSWYQQTPGQGLQFLFEYFSETQRNKGNFPGRFSGRQFSNSRSEMNVSTLELGDSALYLCASSRGRVNTEAFFGQGTRLTVV.

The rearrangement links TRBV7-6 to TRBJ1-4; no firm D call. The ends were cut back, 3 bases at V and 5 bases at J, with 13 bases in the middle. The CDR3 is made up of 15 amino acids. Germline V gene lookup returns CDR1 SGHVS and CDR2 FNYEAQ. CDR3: CASSLRALGNEKLFF. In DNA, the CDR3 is TGTGCCAGCAGCTTGAGGGCACTGGGAAATGAAAAACTGTTTTTT.

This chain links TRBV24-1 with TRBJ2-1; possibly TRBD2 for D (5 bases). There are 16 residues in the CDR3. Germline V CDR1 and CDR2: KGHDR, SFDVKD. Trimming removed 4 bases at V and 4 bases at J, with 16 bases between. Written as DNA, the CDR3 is TGTGCCACCAGTGAATCTAGAGGCCAGCGGTACAATGAGCAGTTCTTC. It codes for CATSESRGQRYNEQFF.

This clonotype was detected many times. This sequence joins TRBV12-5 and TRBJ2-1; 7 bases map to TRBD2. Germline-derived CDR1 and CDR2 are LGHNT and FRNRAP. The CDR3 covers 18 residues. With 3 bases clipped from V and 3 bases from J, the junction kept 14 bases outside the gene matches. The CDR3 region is CASGFSPSTSPIYNEQFF. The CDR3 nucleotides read TGTGCTAGTGGTTTTTCTCCCTCGACTAGCCCAATCTACAATGAGCAGTTCTTC.

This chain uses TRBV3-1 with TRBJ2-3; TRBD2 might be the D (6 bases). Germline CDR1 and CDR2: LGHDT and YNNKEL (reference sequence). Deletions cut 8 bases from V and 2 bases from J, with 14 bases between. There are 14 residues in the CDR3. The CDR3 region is CASRRAGNTDTQYF. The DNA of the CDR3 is TGTGCCAGCCGCCGAGCGGGCAACACAGATACGCAGTATTTT.

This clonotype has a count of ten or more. CDR3 sequence: CASSLDGSGHTEAFF. CDR3 DNA: TGTGCCAGCAGCTTAGATGGGAGCGGGCACACTGAAGCTTTCTTT. The chain is built from TRBV7-9 and TRBJ1-1; D remains unclear. Trimming pared 1 base from V and 3 bases from J, leaving 12 bases between. The CDR3 is 15 residues long. The germline V gene encodes CDR1 SEHNR and CDR2 FQNEAQ (reference sequence).

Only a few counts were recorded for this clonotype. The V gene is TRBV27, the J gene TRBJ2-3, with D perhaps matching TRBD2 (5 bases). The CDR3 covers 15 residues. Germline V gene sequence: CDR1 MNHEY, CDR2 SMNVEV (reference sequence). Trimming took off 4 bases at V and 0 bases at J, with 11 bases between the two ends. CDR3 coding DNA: TGTGCCAGCAGTTCTAGCACGTCAAGCACAGATACGCAGTATTTT. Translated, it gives CASSSSTSSTDTQYF.

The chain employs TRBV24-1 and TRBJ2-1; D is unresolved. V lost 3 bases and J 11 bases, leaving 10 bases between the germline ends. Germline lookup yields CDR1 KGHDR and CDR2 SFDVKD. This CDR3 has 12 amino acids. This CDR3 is CATSDAGFQQFF. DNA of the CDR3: TGTGCCACCAGTGATGCCGGGTTCCAGCAGTTCTTC.